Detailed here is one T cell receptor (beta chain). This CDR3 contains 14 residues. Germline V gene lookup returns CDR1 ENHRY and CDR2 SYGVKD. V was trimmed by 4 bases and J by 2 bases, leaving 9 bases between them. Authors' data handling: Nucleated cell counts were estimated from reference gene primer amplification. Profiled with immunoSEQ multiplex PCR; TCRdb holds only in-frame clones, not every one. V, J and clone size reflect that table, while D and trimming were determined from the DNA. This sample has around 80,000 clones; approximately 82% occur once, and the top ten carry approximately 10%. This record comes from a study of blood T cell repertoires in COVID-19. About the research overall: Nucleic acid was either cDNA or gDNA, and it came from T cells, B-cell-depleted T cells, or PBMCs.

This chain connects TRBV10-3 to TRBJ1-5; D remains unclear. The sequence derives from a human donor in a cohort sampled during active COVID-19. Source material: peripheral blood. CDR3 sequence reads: CAISGAGGNQPQHF. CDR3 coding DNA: TGTGCCATCAGTGGGGCGGGAGGCAATCAGCCCCAGCATTTT.